These 27 T cell receptor beta chains were all obtained from the same sample, sequenced in a study of vaccination and CD4 T cells after COVID-19. Researchers used the Oncomine TCR Beta short-read assay to sequence DNA from cultured CD4+ T cells. Cultures of CD4+ T cells served as the source for extracting genomic DNA. TCRdb independently ran MiXCR on the PCR reads; one entry per CDR3 protein. The profile covers some 9,000 distinct CDR3 sequences, with about 28% appearing a single time and 20% to 25% taken by the ten largest. Treatment meaning: roughly nine-day PBMC culture with coronavirus spike peptide pools or control peptides (ViraFEST assay). Harvesting of the unexposed donor's CD4+ T cells predated the COVID-19 pandemic (2011-2018). For these receptors, no antigen is known. The specimen was CD4+ T cells from blood, cultured in vitro. All receptors come from a human donor in good health.

The V gene is TRBV9, the J gene TRBJ2-1; 8 nucleotides match TRBD2. The ends lost 0 bases at V and 0 bases at J; junction bases unmatched: 2. Germline CDR1 reads SGDLS; CDR2 reads YYNGEE. The CDR3 is 16 residues long. The CDR3 spells CASSVAGGPSYNEQFF. DNA of the CDR3: TGTGCCAGCAGCGTAGCGGGAGGGCCCTCCTACAATGAGCAGTTCTTC.

The rearrangement joins TRBV28 to TRBJ2-7, with D perhaps assigned TRBD1 or TRBD2 (6 bases each). Between the trimmed V and J ends, which lost 4 bases and 7 bases, there was a span of 17 bases. The CDR3 contains 14 residues. The germline CDR1 and CDR2 sequences are MDHEN and SYDVKM. The CDR3 sequence is CASSSIGGGQEQYF. The CDR3 DNA is TGTGCCAGCAGTTCTATAGGAGGGGGGCAGGAGCAGTACTTC.

This clonotype was seen a handful of times. The V call is TRBV27, the J call TRBJ2-3; 9 nucleotides agree with TRBD2. The CDR3 loop spans 15 amino acids. The junction had 6 bases not matched to a gene; V was cut back by 6 bases and J by 2 bases. Germline CDR1 and CDR2: MNHEY and SMNVEV (reference sequence). CDR3 loop: CASRTSGYLTDTQYF. In DNA, the CDR3 is TGTGCCAGCAGGACTAGCGGATATCTCACAGATACGCAGTATTTT.

By frequency in the sample, this clonotype is medium-sized. The chain links TRBV20-1 to TRBJ2-5; unclear D gene. Germline V gene sequence: CDR1 DFQATT, CDR2 SNEGSKA (reference sequence). The CDR3 extends over 15 amino acids. V was shortened by 0 bases and J by 2 bases, with 13 bases between the two germline ends. The CDR3 nucleotides read TGCAGTGCTAGAGATGGGCTTTCACCACAAGAGACCCAGTACTTC. Its translation is CSARDGLSPQETQYF.

This clonotype has more than one count but fewer than ten. CDR3 in amino acids: CASSLEDRDNQPQHF. The CDR3 nucleotides are TGTGCCAGCAGTTTAGAGGACAGGGATAATCAGCCCCAGCATTTT. The V and J genes are TRBV12-3 or TRBV12-4 and TRBJ1-5; 8 nucleotides line up with TRBD1. Trimming cost V 1 base and J 4 bases; bases outside gene matches: 3. The CDR3 spans 15 residues.

This clonotype was seen a handful of times. The chain is built from TRBV29-1 and TRBJ1-1; TRBD1 might be the D (6 bases). CDR1 is SQVTM and CDR2 is ANQGSEA in the germline V gene. Trimming left V 3 bases short and J 4 bases short, with 9 bases between. The CDR3 consists of 12 residues. The DNA of the CDR3 is TGCAGCGTTGACAGGGGAGGCACTGAAGCTTTCTTT. It is translated as CSVDRGGTEAFF.

This clonotype is labeled medium-sized. The J gene is TRBJ2-5, the V gene TRBV6-5; 7 positions match TRBD1. The CDR3 runs 14 residues. From germline, CDR1 is MNHEY and CDR2 SVGAGI. Trimming removed 4 bases from V and 2 bases from J; junction bases left unmatched: 4. The DNA for the CDR3 is TGTGCCAGCAGTTCCACACAGGGGCAAGAGACCCAGTACTTC. As protein: CASSSTQGQETQYF.

The gene calls are TRBV29-1 and TRBJ2-7; 8 bases agree with TRBD1. J lost 3 bases, V lost 6 bases, and 7 bases had no gene match. The length of the CDR3 is 13 residues. Germline values: CDR1 SQVTM, CDR2 ANQGSEA. CDR3 region: CSVGQGQGYEQYF. CDR3 sequence (DNA): TGCAGCGTCGGACAGGGTCAAGGCTACGAGCAGTACTTC.

The V gene is TRBV6-2 or TRBV6-3, the J gene TRBJ2-1, with TRBD2 matching over 8 bases. This CDR3 spans 15 amino acids. From germline, CDR1 is MNHEY and CDR2 SVGEGT. Unmatched junction bases numbered 4, after V lost 5 bases and J lost 1 base. The CDR3 sequence: CASSLSGESYNEQFF. The CDR3 nucleotides read TGTGCCAGCAGTCTTAGCGGGGAATCCTACAATGAGCAGTTCTTC.

The J gene is TRBJ2-5, the V gene TRBV11-3, with 8 bases identical to TRBD1. V was clipped by 3 bases and J by 3 bases; unmatched bases: 6. This CDR3 has 15 residues. The germline V gene has CDR1 SGHNT and CDR2 YENEEA. CDR3 sequence (DNA): TGTGCCAGCAGCTTTGGGATACAGGGGGAAGAGACCCAGTACTTC. It encodes CASSFGIQGEETQYF.

This clonotype is labeled medium-sized (0.01 to 0.1%). The V call is TRBV2, the J call TRBJ1-5; D unresolved. Germline V gives CDR1 SNHLY, CDR2 FYNNEI. The CDR3 extends over 15 amino acids. V was shortened by 6 bases and J by 0 bases, with 12 bases between the two germline ends. As DNA, the CDR3 is TGTGCCAGCAGCGTGGACGCGTTTAGCAATCAGCCCCAGCATTTT. Its protein product is CASSVDAFSNQPQHF.

The V gene is TRBV6-2 or TRBV6-3, the J gene TRBJ2-2, with TRBD2 as a possible D gene (6 bases). With 7 bases removed from V and 5 bases from J, the gap between germline ends came to 14 bases. Germline assignment: CDR1 MNHEY and CDR2 SVGEGT. The CDR3 runs 14 residues. The CDR3 protein is CASTMGGGTGELFF. The CDR3, as DNA: TGTGCCAGCACCATGGGGGGAGGAACCGGGGAGCTGTTTTTT.

The V call is TRBV6-1, the J call TRBJ1-2, with TRBD1 identical over 8 bases. Germline V lookup: CDR1 MNHNS, CDR2 SASEGT. The CDR3 is 16 residues long. The J segment lost 0 bases and the V segment lost 7 bases, leaving 10 bases of the junction unmatched. The CDR3 reads CASIHPGGGPNYGYTF. CDR3 in DNA: TGTGCCAGCATCCACCCAGGGGGCGGACCTAACTATGGCTACACCTTC.

This clonotype was seen more than once but under ten times. The CDR3 coding sequence is TGTGCCAGCAGCTTAGAAGGAGGCGTGAACACTGAAGCTTTCTTT. It codes for CASSLEGGVNTEAFF. The rearrangement joins TRBV11-2 to TRBJ1-1; D gene unclear. Deletions cut 0 bases from V and 0 bases from J, with 8 bases between. Per the germline V gene, CDR1 is SGHAT and CDR2 is FQNNGV. The CDR3 runs 15 residues.

This clonotype has only a few counts. The chain carries TRBV28 and TRBJ1-2; tentative D call: TRBD1 (6 bases). V dropped 10 bases and J dropped 3 bases, with 18 bases sitting between them. Per germline, CDR1 MDHEN and CDR2 SYDVKM. The CDR3 is 14 amino acids. The CDR3, as DNA: TGTGCCACCAGCCTTGGGGACACATACTATGGCTACACCTTC. It encodes CATSLGDTYYGYTF.

This clonotype was counted only a few times. The rearrangement links TRBV20-1 to TRBJ2-4; 7 positions match TRBD1. The CDR3 contains 16 residues. With 3 bases clipped from V and 0 bases from J, the junction kept 8 bases outside the gene matches. Germline V gene data show CDR1 as DFQATT and CDR2 as SNEGSKA (reference sequence). The CDR3 region has the DNA TGCAGTGCTAGTTTTGGCGACAGGGCAGCCAAAAACATTCAGTACTTC. It specifies CSASFGDRAAKNIQYF.

The chain couples TRBV7-2 to TRBJ2-7; 7 nucleotides agree with TRBD2. The germline V gene has CDR1 SGHTA and CDR2 FQGNSA. With V trimmed by 3 bases and J by 0 bases, 2 bases remained unmatched. The CDR3 loop spans 14 amino acids. Here the CDR3 DNA reads TGTGCCAGCAGCTTCAGCGGGGTCTCCTACGAGCAGTACTTC. Translated: CASSFSGVSYEQYF.

This clonotype was seen more than once but under ten times. The chain carries TRBV12-3 or TRBV12-4 and TRBJ1-6; D gene uncertain. Trimming shortened V by 7 bases and J by 10 bases, and 11 bases separated the two germline ends. The CDR3 contains 12 residues. In DNA form, the CDR3 reads TGTGCCAGCACGGACGAATACTCACCCCTCCACTTT. It is translated as CASTDEYSPLHF.

The chain is built from TRBV20-1 and TRBJ2-3; 10 bases line up with TRBD2. V lost 0 bases, J lost 0 bases, and 3 bases stayed unmatched. Germline V lookup: CDR1 DFQATT, CDR2 SNEGSKA (reference sequence). The CDR3 is 16 amino acids. CDR3 in amino acids: CSAREWTSGSTDTQYF. CDR3 in DNA: TGCAGTGCTAGAGAATGGACTAGCGGAAGCACAGATACGCAGTATTTT.

The chain has TRBV28 and TRBJ1-4, with D unresolved. V shed 3 bases and J shed 4 bases, with 12 bases lying between them. In germline, CDR1 is MDHEN, CDR2 SYDVKM. The length of the CDR3 is 15 residues. CDR3: CASSLGIRGNEKLFF. The CDR3 region has the DNA TGTGCCAGCAGTTTGGGGATACGGGGTAATGAAAAACTGTTTTTT.

There are a few counts of this clonotype. The rearrangement joins TRBV20-1 to TRBJ2-1; D perhaps matches TRBD1 (6 bases). Germline CDR1 DFQATT, CDR2 SNEGSKA (reference sequence). This CDR3 region has 12 residues. The DNA of the CDR3 is TGCAGAACAGGGTCAGGGTACAATGAGCAGTTCTTC. Translation gives CRTGSGYNEQFF.

This chain connects TRBV2 to TRBJ2-3; D is uncertain. The CDR3 is made up of 16 amino acids. Trimming shortened V by 6 bases and J by 1 base, and 17 bases separated the two germline ends. Germline V gene data show CDR1 as SNHLY and CDR2 as FYNNEI. The CDR3 sequence: CASSAKGSGGTDTQYF. In nucleotides, the CDR3 is TGTGCCAGCAGCGCCAAGGGCAGTGGTGGCACAGATACGCAGTATTTT.

The V and J genes are TRBV18 and TRBJ2-1, with 8 positions matching TRBD2. The V gene end was trimmed by 2 bases and the J gene end by 2 bases; junction bases not matched to a gene: 2. Germline CDR1 is KGHSH and CDR2 is LQKENI. CDR3 length equals 15 residues. As DNA, the CDR3 is TGTGCCAGCTCACCAGAGCGGGAGCCCTACAATGAGCAGTTCTTC. Translating it yields CASSPEREPYNEQFF. Looking up the rest from reference TRBV18 and TRBJ2-1 gives the full variable domain: NAGVMQNPRHLVRRRGQEARLRCSPMKGHSHVYWYRQLPEEGLKFMVYLQKENIIDESGMPKERFSAEFPKEGPSILRIQQVVRGDSAAYFCASSPEREPYNEQFFGPGTRLTVL.

This rearrangement joins TRBV29-1 to TRBJ1-5, with D maybe TRBD1 (6 bases). V was cut by 4 bases and J by 1 base, with 11 bases left in between. CDR1 and CDR2 from the germline V gene are SQVTM and ANQGSEA. The CDR3 is 14 residues long. CDR3 amino acids: CSVGQVGSNQPQHF. Written as DNA, the CDR3 is TGCAGCGTTGGACAGGTCGGAAGCAATCAGCCCCAGCATTTT.

V usage is TRBV9 and J usage is TRBJ1-6; unclear D gene. V gave up 4 bases and J gave up 10 bases, with 21 bases separating them. The germline CDR1 and CDR2 sequences are SGDLS and YYNGEE. CDR3 length: 16 residues. The CDR3 DNA reads as TGTGCCAGCAGCACACGGTGGAGGGTTGGGGTCTCACCCCTCCACTTT. Protein sequence: CASSTRWRVGVSPLHF.

The V gene is TRBV20-1, the J gene TRBJ1-1; D not certain. The CDR3 is 14 amino acids. Germline-derived CDR1 and CDR2 are DFQATT and SNEGSKA (reference sequence). V lost 3 bases and J lost 7, with 18 bases in between. The CDR3 DNA follows: TGCAGTGCTAGCCCTGACCCCAGTACCGTTGAAGCTTTCTTT. Translating gives CSASPDPSTVEAFF.

As concerns this clonotype: This may be a read error: a much more frequent sequence differs by one nucleotide. The genes are TRBV6-5 and TRBJ1-5; D is ambiguous. The CDR3 length is 15 residues. CDR1 and CDR2 from the germline V gene are MNHEY and SVGAGI. V was clipped by 0 bases and J by 5 bases, with 11 bases between them. The CDR3 DNA sequence: TGTGCCAGCAGTTACTCGGCCAGAAGCGATCAGCCCCAGCATTTT. The encoded protein is CASSYSARSDQPQHF.